The clone carrying this TCR beta chain has only a few counts. Germline CDR1 is SNHLY and CDR2 is FYNNEI. The V and J ends lost 5 bases and 6 bases, in that order; junction bases with no gene match: 5. This CDR3 is 15 amino acids long. The data belong to a study of T cell changes during pregnancy in multiple sclerosis. The method was immunoSEQ multiplex PCR; TCRdb's version includes in-frame clones alone and lacks a portion of them. The table lists 30,000 to 45,000 clones, almost 95% of them singletons. The sequence derives from a female donor with multiple sclerosis, enrolled in a pregnancy study. The chain combines TRBV2 with TRBJ1-5, with 12 bases matching TRBD1. The sample consisted of PBMCs (not recorded whether the cells were cultured). The CDR3 reads CASSKGQGAGQPQHF. In DNA form, the CDR3 reads TGTGCCAGCAGTAAGGGACAGGGGGCCGGTCAGCCCCAGCATTTT.